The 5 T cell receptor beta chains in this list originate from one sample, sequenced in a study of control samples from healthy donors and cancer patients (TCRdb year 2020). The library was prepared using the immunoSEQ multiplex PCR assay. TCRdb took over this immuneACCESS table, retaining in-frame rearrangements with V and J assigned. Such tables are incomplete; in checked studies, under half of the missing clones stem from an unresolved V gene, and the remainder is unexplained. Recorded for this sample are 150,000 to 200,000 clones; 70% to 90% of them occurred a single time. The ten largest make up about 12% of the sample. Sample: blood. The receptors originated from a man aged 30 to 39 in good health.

The CDR3 sequence is CASSIRTGYNEQFF. The CDR3 DNA reads TGTGCCAGTAGTATTCGGACTGGATACAATGAGCAGTTCTTC. The V gene is TRBV19, the J gene TRBJ2-1; tentative D call: TRBD2 (5 bases). This CDR3 is built from 14 residues. Trimming shortened V by 3 bases and J by 4 bases, and 10 bases separated the two germline ends. Looked up from germline, CDR1 is LNHDA and CDR2 is SQIVND (reference sequence).

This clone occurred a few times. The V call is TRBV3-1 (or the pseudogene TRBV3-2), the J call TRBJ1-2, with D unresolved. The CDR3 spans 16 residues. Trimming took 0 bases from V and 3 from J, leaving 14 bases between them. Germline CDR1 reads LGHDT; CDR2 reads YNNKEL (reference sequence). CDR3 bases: TGTGCCAGCAGCCAAGATAGAACGTCCTCCGACTATGGCTACACCTTC. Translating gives CASSQDRTSSDYGYTF.

The CDR3 DNA follows: TGTGCCACCAGTGATTCTAGGACTGCATGGGAGCAGTTCTTC. Translated: CATSDSRTAWEQFF. The gene calls are TRBV24-1 and TRBJ2-1, with D possibly TRBD2 on 5 matching bases. This CDR3 region has 14 residues. CDR1 is KGHDR, CDR2 SFDVKD, per germline. The germline V and J ends were trimmed by 2 bases and 10 bases, with 14 bases remaining between them.

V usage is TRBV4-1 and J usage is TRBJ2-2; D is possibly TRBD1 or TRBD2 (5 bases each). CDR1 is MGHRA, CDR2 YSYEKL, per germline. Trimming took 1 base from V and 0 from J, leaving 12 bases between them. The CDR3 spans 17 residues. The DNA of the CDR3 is TGCGCCAGCAGCCAAGTGCGAAGGGGAGCGAACACCGGGGAGCTGTTTTTT. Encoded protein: CASSQVRRGANTGELFF.

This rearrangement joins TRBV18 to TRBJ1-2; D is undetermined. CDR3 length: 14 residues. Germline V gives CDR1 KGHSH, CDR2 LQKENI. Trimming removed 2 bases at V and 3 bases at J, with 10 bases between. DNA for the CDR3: TGTGCCAGCTCACCAGGGGAGAGGGACTATGGCTACACCTTC. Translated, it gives CASSPGERDYGYTF.